These T cell receptor beta chains were read from a single sample in a study of blood T cell repertoires in COVID-19. Sequenced by immunoSEQ multiplex PCR; TCRdb stores in-frame clones only, minus some. The sample records over 150,000 clones, more than 70% being singletons. The sequenced sample consisted of PBMCs or T cells enriched from blood (not recorded which). These receptors were taken from a man in his forties who had recovered from COVID-19. Both conserved end residues are part of each CDR3. The D gene is left open where the match is weak. The size entry is marked missing in some rows and otherwise reads once, few, many or a size class.

clone size,J gene,D gene,V gene,CDR3 protein,CDR3 DNA
-,TRBJ1-5,-,TRBV2,CASSDSNQPQHF,TGTGCCAGCAGTGACTCTAACCAGCCCCAGCATTTT
-,TRBJ1-1,-,TRBV6-5,CASTRRAGAEAFF,TGTGCCAGCACCCGAAGGGCAGGGGCTGAAGCTTTCTTT
-,TRBJ1-2,TRBD1,TRBV11-2,CASSAGTGHGYTF,TGTGCCAGCAGCGCCGGGACAGGGCATGGCTACACCTTC
-,TRBJ1-6,-,TRBV6-1,CASSEDVAGRNSPLHF,TGTGCCAGCAGTGAAGACGTTGCAGGGCGGAATTCACCCCTCCACTTT
-,TRBJ1-2,-,TRBV19,CATVQDHATKHGYTF,TGTGCCACCGTACAGGACCATGCGACCAAACATGGCTACACCTTC
-,TRBJ2-7,TRBD1,TRBV5-4,CASSFPLGQGRPYEQYF,TGTGCCAGCAGCTTTCCGCTCGGACAGGGGAGGCCCTACGAGCAGTACTTC
-,TRBJ2-1,TRBD2,TRBV10-3,CAISESSAGGGRNEQFF,TGTGCCATCAGTGAGTCGTCCGCGGGAGGGGGAAGGAATGAGCAGTTCTTC
-,TRBJ1-1,TRBD1,TRBV7-2,CASSLREDREAFF,TGTGCCAGCAGCTTAAGAGAGGACAGGGAAGCTTTCTTT
-,TRBJ2-7,-,TRBV10-3,CATTLRDIGGNEQYF,TGTGCCACGACCCTCCGGGACATTGGTGGCAACGAGCAGTACTTC
-,TRBJ2-7,TRBD1,TRBV11-2,CASSFGTGVYEQYF,TGTGCCAGCAGCTTTGGGACAGGGGTCTACGAGCAGTACTTC
-,TRBJ2-7,-,TRBV20-1,CSATLLYEQYF,TGCAGTGCTACACTCCTCTACGAGCAGTACTTC
once,TRBJ2-3,TRBD1,TRBV29-1,CSSTPGQGGNTQYF,TGCAGCTCCACTCCGGGACAGGGAGGTAATACGCAGTATTTT
-,TRBJ1-1,-,TRBV5-1,CASSFSPQNTEAFF,TGCGCCAGCAGCTTCTCCCCACAGAACACTGAAGCTTTCTTT
-,TRBJ1-5,-,TRBV11-2,CASSLGGGLGQPQHF,TGTGCCAGCAGCTTAGGGGGGGGTTTGGGGCAGCCCCAGCATTTT
few,TRBJ2-7,-,TRBV29-1,CSVGWGVGIGEQYF,TGCAGCGTTGGCTGGGGAGTGGGAATCGGGGAGCAGTACTTC
-,TRBJ2-7,TRBD1,TRBV28,CASSPTDRGYEQYF,TGTGCCAGCAGCCCCACGGACAGGGGCTACGAGCAGTACTTC
-,TRBJ2-2,-,TRBV5-8,CASSFDRKTGELFF,TGTGCCAGCAGCTTCGACAGGAAAACCGGGGAGCTGTTTTTT
-,TRBJ1-6,TRBD1,TRBV2,CASSEGGTGGFSPLHF,TGTGCCAGCAGTGAGGGCGGGACAGGGGGTTTTTCACCCCTCCACTTT
-,TRBJ2-1,-,TRBV6-1,CASSEGALSYNEQFF,TGTGCCAGCAGTGAAGGCGCACTCTCCTACAATGAGCAGTTCTTC
-,TRBJ1-2,-,TRBV7-9,CASQAGGSGIYGYTF,TGTGCCAGCCAAGCGGGGGGGAGCGGGATCTATGGCTACACCTTC
few,TRBJ1-2,-,TRBV12-3/TRBV12-4,CASHSAGGYTF,TGTGCCAGTCACTCCGCGGGTGGCTACACCTTC
-,TRBJ1-2,TRBD1,TRBV11-2,CASSLSHRGREGYTF,TGTGCCAGCAGCCTCTCCCACAGGGGGCGGGAAGGCTACACCTTC
-,TRBJ2-1,TRBD2,TRBV5-6,CASGGETYNEQFF,TGTGCGTCCGGGGGGGAAACCTACAATGAGCAGTTCTTC
-,TRBJ1-5,-,TRBV5-1,CASSLGGSNQPQHF,TGCGCCAGCAGCTTGGGCGGCAGCAATCAGCCCCAGCATTTT
-,TRBJ1-6,-,TRBV23-1,CASSQGRVNSPLHF,TGCGCCAGCAGTCAAGGCAGGGTTAATTCACCCCTCCACTTT
-,TRBJ2-1,TRBD1,TRBV30,CAWSASDRGGNEQFF,TGTGCCTGGAGTGCCTCGGACAGGGGAGGCAATGAGCAGTTCTTC
-,TRBJ2-6,-,TRBV27,CASSFLPRGANVLTF,TGTGCCAGCAGTTTCCTTCCTCGGGGGGCCAACGTCCTGACTTTC
once,TRBJ2-7,TRBD1,TRBV30,CAWRGGTGGPTRWDEQYF,TGTGCCTGGAGAGGGGGGACAGGGGGACCGACTAGATGGGACGAGCAGTACTTC
-,TRBJ1-1,-,TRBV20-1,CSASYQGGAFF,TGCAGTGCTAGTTATCAGGGAGGAGCTTTCTTT
few,TRBJ2-1,TRBD2,TRBV13,CASSKIAGGIYNEQFF,TGTGCCAGCAGCAAAATAGCGGGAGGGATCTACAATGAGCAGTTCTTC
-,TRBJ1-2,TRBD1,TRBV4-2,CASSQENRGIYGYTF,TGTGCCAGCAGCCAAGAGAACAGGGGGATCTATGGCTACACCTTC
many,TRBJ2-2,TRBD1,TRBV5-5,CASSLGDRDWAGELFF,TGTGCCAGCAGCTTGGGGGACAGGGACTGGGCCGGGGAGCTGTTTTTT
-,TRBJ2-1,TRBD2,TRBV3-1/TRBV3-2,CASSPGGLAGYNEQFF,TGTGCCAGCAGCCCTGGAGGACTAGCGGGGTACAATGAGCAGTTCTTC
few,TRBJ1-3,-,TRBV5-5,CASSPQVGLGNTIYF,TGTGCCAGCAGCCCCCAGGTGGGCCTTGGAAACACCATATATTTT
-,TRBJ1-4,-,TRBV5-1,CASSSTPDRNEKLFF,TGCGCCAGCAGCTCGACCCCAGACAGAAATGAAAAACTGTTTTTT
-,TRBJ2-1,-,TRBV7-6,CASSLGKTRIDEQFF,TGTGCCAGCAGCTTAGGCAAGACTAGGATCGATGAGCAGTTCTTC
-,TRBJ1-1,-,TRBV13,CASSLGAPGNTEAFF,TGTGCCAGCAGCTTAGGGGCACCGGGGAACACTGAAGCTTTCTTT
-,TRBJ1-5,TRBD1,TRBV12-5,CASGLGGGEPQHF,TGTGCTAGTGGTTTAGGGGGCGGGGAGCCCCAGCATTTT
-,TRBJ2-1,-,TRBV7-9,CASRRGYNEQFF,TGTGCCAGCAGGAGGGGGTACAATGAGCAGTTCTTC
-,TRBJ2-1,-,TRBV3-1/TRBV3-2,CASSHFDEQFF,TGTGCCAGCAGCCACTTCGATGAGCAGTTCTTC
-,TRBJ2-7,-,TRBV19,CASSTTLGTYEQYF,TGTGCCAGTAGTACGACCCTAGGCACCTACGAGCAGTACTTC
-,TRBJ2-3,-,TRBV2,CASSVVDTQYF,TGTGCCAGCAGTGTAGTAGATACGCAGTATTTT
-,TRBJ2-2,-,TRBV5-1,CASNPGSTGELFF,TGCGCCAGCAACCCAGGATCCACCGGGGAGCTGTTTTTT
-,TRBJ1-2,TRBD1,TRBV5-1,CASSLGGTGFFYGYTF,TGCGCCAGCAGCTTGGGAGGGACAGGGTTCTTCTATGGCTACACCTTC
-,TRBJ2-1,-,TRBV12-3/TRBV12-4,CASSWSDEQFF,TGTGCCAGCAGTTGGAGCGATGAGCAGTTCTTC
-,TRBJ1-5,-,TRBV14,CASSLGGARQPQHF,TGTGCCAGCAGCCTAGGAGGGGCTCGCCAGCCCCAGCATTTT
-,TRBJ1-2,-,TRBV12-3/TRBV12-4,CASSPEGSYGYTF,TGTGCCAGCAGTCCTGAGGGTAGCTATGGCTACACCTTC
-,TRBJ2-3,TRBD2,TRBV27,CASSWTSGSIGPDTQYF,TGTGCCAGCAGTTGGACTAGCGGGAGTATCGGCCCAGATACGCAGTATTTT
-,TRBJ2-6,-,TRBV5-6,CASSPTGSGANVLTF,TGTGCCAGCAGCCCGACAGGATCCGGGGCCAACGTCCTGACTTTC
-,TRBJ1-4,-,TRBV9,CASSSNREGEKLFF,TGTGCCAGCTCTTCGAACAGGGAGGGGGAAAAACTGTTTTTT
-,TRBJ2-1,-,TRBV11-2,CASRDFYNEQFF,TGTGCCAGCAGGGACTTTTACAATGAGCAGTTCTTC